The entry below describes one T cell receptor beta chain. This CDR3 has 11 residues. The ends were cut back, 6 bases at V and 4 bases at J, with 7 bases in the middle. In germline, CDR1 is SQVTM, CDR2 ANQGSEA. As handled by the study authors: Amplification with reference gene primers provided the estimates of nucleated cell counts. Libraries were prepared by immunoSEQ multiplex PCR; TCRdb keeps only in-frame clonotypes and omits some of them. The D gene and trimming were derived from the DNA, and the V and J assignments and clone size from that table. The data contain over 100,000 clones, around 73% of them singletons. The sample is drawn from a study of blood T cell repertoires in COVID-19. Study-level background: Acute-phase and convalescent COVID-19 samples originated in the United States, Italy and Spain. Nucleic acid was either cDNA or gDNA, and it came from T cells, B-cell-depleted T cells, or PBMCs.

The origin of this receptor is a man between 60 and 75 years old with active or convalescent COVID-19. The gene calls are TRBV29-1 and TRBJ2-1; weak D call: TRBD1 (5 bases). The specimen sequenced was peripheral blood. CDR3 in amino acids: CSVDIYNEQFF. CDR3 DNA: TGCAGCGTGGACATATACAATGAGCAGTTCTTC.